This TCR beta chain was captured by sequencing in a study of breast tumors, draining lymph nodes, adjacent tissues. On this clonotype itself: Its target is unknown.

TCRdb reprocessed the multiplex PCR reads via MiXCR and lists one record per CDR3 protein. The data show about 230,000 distinct CDR3 sequences, approximately 31% seen once. Study-wide findings and caveats: Tumor T cell lymph node origin was a supported hypothesis, not proven.

Deletions cut 0 bases from V and 0 bases from J, with 8 bases between. Germline V gives CDR1 GTSNPN, CDR2 SVGIG (reference sequence). This CDR3 has 14 amino acids. Samples came from axillary lymph nodes draining the breast cancer. The chain uses TRBV30 and TRBJ1-1, with D unclear. The sequencing sample was made of axillary lymph node tissue. The receptor was derived from a female donor with breast cancer. Some clones in this sample may be carry-over from other donors' samples. CDR3 in amino acids: CAWSVSRLNTEAFF. The DNA for the CDR3 is TGTGCCTGGAGTGTAAGTAGATTGAACACTGAAGCTTTCTTT.